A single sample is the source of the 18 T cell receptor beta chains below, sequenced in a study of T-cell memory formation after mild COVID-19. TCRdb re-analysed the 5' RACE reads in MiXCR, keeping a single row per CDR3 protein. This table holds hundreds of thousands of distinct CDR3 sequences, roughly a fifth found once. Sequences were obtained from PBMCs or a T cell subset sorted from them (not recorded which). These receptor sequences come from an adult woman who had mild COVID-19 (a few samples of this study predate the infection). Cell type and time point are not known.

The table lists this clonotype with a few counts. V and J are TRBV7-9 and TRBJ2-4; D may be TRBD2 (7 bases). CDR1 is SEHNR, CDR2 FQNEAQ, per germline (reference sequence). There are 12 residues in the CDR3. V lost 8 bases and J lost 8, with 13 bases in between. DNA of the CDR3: TGTGCCAGCCATGGGGGGGCAGACATTCAGTACTTC. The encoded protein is CASHGGADIQYF.

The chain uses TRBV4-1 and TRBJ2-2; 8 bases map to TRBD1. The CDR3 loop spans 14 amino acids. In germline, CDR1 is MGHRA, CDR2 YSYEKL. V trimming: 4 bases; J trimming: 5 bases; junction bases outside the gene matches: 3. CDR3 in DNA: TGCGCCAGCAGCCGGGACAGGCGAACCGGGGAGCTGTTTTTT. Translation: CASSRDRRTGELFF.

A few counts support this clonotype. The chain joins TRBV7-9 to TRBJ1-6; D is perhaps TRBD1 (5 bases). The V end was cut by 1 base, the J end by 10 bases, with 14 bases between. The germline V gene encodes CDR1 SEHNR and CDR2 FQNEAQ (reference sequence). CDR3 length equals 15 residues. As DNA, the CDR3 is TGTGCCAGCAGCTTAGTGGCAGGGATTCGGTCACCCCTCCACTTT. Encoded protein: CASSLVAGIRSPLHF.

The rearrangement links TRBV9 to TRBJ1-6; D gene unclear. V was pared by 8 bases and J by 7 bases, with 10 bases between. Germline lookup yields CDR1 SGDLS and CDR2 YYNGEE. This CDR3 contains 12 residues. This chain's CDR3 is CASSTRNSPLHF. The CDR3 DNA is TGTGCCAGTTCCACACGGAATTCACCCCTCCACTTT.

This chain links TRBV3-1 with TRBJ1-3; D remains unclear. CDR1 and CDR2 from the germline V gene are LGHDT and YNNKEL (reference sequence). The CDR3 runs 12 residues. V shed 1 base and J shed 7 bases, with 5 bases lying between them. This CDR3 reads CASSQVRNTIYF. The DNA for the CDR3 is TGTGCCAGCAGCCAAGTCCGTAACACCATATATTTT. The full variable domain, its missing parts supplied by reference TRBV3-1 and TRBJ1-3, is DTAVSQTPKYLVTQMGNDKSIKCEQNLGHDTMYWYKQDSKKFLKIMFSYNNKELIINETVPNRFSPKSPDKAHLNLHINSLELGDSAVYFCASSQVRNTIYFGEGSWLTVV.

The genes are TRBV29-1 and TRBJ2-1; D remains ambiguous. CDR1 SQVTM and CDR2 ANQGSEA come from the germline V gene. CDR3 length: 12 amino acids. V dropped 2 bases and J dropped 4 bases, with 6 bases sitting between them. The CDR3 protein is CSVERRYNEQFF. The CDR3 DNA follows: TGCAGCGTTGAACGGCGGTACAATGAGCAGTTCTTC.

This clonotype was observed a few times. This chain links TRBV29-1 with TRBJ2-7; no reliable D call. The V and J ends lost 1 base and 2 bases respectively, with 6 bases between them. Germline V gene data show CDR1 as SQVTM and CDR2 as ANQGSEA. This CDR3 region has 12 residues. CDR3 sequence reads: CSVEGQAYEQYF. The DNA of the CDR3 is TGCAGCGTTGAAGGGCAGGCCTACGAGCAGTACTTC.

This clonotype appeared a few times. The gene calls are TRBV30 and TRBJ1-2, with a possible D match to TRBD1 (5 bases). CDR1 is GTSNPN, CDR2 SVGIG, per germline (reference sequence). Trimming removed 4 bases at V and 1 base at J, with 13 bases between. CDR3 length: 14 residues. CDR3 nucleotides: TGTGCCTGGACCAAAAGTCAGGGTAACTATGGCTACACCTTC. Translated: CAWTKSQGNYGYTF.

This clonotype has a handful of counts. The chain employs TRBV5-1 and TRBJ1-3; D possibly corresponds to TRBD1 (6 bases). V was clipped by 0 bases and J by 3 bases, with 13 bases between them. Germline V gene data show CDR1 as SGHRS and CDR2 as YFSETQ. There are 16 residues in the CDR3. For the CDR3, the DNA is TGCGCCAGCAGCTTGGGGACGGGGGCTGTTGGAAACACCATATATTTT. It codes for CASSLGTGAVGNTIYF.

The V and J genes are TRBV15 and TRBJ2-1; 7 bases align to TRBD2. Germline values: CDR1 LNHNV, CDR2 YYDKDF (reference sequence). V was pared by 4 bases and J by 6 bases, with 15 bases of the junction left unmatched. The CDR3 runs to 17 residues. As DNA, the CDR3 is TGTGCCACCAGCACCTCACAGGACGGGGAGGGGCGCAATGAGCAGTTCTTC. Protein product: CATSTSQDGEGRNEQFF.

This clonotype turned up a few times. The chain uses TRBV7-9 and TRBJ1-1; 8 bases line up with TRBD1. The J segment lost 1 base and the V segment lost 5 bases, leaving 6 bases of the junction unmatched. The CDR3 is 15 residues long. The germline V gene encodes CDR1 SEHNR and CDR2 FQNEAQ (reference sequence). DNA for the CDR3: TGTGCCAGCAGCCAGGGGGCCCCGCGGAACACTGAAGCTTTCTTT. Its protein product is CASSQGAPRNTEAFF.

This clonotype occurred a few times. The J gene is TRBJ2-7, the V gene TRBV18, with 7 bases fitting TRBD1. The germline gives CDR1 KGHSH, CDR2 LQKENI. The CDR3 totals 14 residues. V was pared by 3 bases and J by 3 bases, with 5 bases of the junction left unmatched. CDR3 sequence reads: CASSPTGTDYEQYF. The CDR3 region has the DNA TGTGCCAGCTCACCGACCGGGACAGACTACGAGCAGTACTTC.

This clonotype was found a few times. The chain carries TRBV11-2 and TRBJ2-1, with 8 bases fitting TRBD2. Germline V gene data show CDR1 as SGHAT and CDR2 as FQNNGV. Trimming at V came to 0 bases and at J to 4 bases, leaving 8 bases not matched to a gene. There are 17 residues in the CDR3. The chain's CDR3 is CASSLEPAGGPYNEQFF. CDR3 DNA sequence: TGTGCCAGCAGCTTAGAACCCGCGGGGGGACCGTACAATGAGCAGTTCTTC.

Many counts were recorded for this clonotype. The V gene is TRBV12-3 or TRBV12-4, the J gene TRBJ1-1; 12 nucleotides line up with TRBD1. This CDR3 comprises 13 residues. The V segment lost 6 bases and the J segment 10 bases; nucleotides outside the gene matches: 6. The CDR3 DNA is TGTGCCAGCAGACTCGGGACAGGGGGCTCAGCTTTCTTT. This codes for CASRLGTGGSAFF.

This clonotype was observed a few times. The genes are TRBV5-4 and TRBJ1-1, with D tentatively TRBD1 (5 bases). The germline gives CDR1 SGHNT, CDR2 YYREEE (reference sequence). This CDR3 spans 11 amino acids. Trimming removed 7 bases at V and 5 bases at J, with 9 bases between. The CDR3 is CASFGGTEAFF. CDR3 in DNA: TGTGCCAGCTTTGGGGGGACTGAAGCTTTCTTT.

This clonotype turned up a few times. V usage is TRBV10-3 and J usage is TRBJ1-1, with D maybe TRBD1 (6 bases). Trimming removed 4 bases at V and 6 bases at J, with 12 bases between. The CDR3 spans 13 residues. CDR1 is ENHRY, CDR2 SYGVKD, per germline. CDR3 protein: CAISVGAGAEAFF. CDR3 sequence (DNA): TGTGCCATCAGTGTGGGGGCGGGGGCTGAAGCTTTCTTT.

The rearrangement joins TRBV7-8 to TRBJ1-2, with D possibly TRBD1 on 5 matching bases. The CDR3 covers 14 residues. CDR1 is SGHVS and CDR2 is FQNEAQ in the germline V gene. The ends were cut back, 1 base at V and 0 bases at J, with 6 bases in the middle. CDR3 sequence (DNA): TGTGCCAGCAGCTTAGGACAGTCTAACTATGGCTACACCTTC. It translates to CASSLGQSNYGYTF. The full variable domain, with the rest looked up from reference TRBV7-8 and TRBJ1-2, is GAGVSQSPRYKVAKRGQDVALRCDPISGHVSLFWYQQALGQGPEFLTYFQNEAQLDKSGLPSDRFFAERPEGSVSTLKIQRTQQEDSAVYLCASSLGQSNYGYTFGSGTRLTVV.

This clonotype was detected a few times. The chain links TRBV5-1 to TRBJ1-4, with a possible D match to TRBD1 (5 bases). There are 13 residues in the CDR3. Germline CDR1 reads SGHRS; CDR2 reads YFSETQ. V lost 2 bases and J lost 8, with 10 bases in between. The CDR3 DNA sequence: TGCGCCAGCAGCTTAGGGACTACCGAAAAACTGTTTTTT. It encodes CASSLGTTEKLFF. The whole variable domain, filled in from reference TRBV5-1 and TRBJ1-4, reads KAGVTQTPRYLIKTRGQQVTLSCSPISGHRSVSWYQQTPGQGLQFLFEYFSETQRNKGNFPGRFSGRQFSNSRSEMNVSTLELGDSALYLCASSLGTTEKLFFGSGTQLSVL.